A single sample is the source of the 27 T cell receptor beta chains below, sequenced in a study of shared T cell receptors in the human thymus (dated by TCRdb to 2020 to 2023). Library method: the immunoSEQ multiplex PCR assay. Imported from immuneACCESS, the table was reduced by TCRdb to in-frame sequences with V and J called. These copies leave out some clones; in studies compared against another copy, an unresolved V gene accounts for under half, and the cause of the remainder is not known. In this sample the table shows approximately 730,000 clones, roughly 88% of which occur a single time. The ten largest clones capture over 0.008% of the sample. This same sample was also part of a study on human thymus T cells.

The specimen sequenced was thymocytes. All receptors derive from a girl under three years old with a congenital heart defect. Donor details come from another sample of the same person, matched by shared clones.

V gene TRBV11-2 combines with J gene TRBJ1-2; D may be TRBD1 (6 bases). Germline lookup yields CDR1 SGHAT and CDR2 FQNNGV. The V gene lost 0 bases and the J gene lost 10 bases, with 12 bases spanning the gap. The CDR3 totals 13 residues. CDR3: CASSLDRWGLYTF. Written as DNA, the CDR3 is TGTGCCAGCAGCTTAGATCGGTGGGGGCTCTACACCTTC.

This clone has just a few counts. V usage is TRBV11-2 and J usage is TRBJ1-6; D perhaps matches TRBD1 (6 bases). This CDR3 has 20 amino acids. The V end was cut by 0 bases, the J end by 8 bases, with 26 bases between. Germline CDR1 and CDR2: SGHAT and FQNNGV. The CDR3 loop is CASSLDLPAGVRVIHSPLHF. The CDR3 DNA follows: TGTGCCAGCAGCTTAGATTTGCCGGCAGGGGTTAGGGTCATCCATTCACCCCTCCACTTT. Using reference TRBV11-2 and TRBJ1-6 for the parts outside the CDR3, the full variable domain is EAGVAQSPRYKIIEKRQSVAFWCNPISGHATLYWYQQILGQGPKLLIQFQNNGVVDDSQLPKDRFSAERLKGVDSTLKIQPAKLEDSAVYLCASSLDLPAGVRVIHSPLHFGNGTRLTVT.

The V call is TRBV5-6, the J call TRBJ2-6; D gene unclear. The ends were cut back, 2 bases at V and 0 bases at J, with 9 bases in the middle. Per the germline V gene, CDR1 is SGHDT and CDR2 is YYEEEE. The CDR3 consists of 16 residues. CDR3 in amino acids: CASSFLESSGANVLTF. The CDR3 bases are TGTGCCAGCAGCTTTCTGGAGAGCTCTGGGGCCAACGTCCTGACTTTC.

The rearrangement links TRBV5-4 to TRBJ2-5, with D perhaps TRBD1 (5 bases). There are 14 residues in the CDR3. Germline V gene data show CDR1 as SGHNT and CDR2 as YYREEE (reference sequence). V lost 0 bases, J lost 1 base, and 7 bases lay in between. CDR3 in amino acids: CASSLATGQETQYF. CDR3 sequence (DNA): TGTGCCAGCAGCTTGGCCACAGGCCAAGAGACCCAGTACTTC.

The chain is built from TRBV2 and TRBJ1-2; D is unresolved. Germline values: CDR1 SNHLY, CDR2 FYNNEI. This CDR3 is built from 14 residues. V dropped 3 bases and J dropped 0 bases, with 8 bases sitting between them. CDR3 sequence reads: CASSDTGSNYGYTF. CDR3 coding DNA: TGTGCCAGCAGTGATACGGGTTCTAACTATGGCTACACCTTC.

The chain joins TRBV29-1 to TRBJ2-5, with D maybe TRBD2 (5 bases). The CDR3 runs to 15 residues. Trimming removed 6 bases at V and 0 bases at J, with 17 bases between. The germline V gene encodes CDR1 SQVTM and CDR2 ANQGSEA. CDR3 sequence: CSVLGDRGYQETQYF. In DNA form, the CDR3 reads TGCAGCGTCCTGGGAGACCGAGGCTACCAAGAGACCCAGTACTTC. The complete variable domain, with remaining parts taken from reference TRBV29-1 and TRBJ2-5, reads SAVISQKPSRDICQRGTSLTIQCQVDSQVTMMFWYRQQPGQSLTLIATANQGSEATYESGFVIDKFPISRPNLTFSTLTVSNMSPEDSSIYLCSVLGDRGYQETQYFGPGTRLLVL.

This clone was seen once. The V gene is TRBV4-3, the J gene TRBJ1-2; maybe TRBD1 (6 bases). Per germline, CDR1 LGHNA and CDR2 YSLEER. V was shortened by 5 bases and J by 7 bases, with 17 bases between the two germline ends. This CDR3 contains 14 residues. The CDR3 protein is CASSNSWTDPGYTF. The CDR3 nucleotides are TGCGCCAGCAGCAACTCATGGACAGATCCTGGCTACACCTTC.

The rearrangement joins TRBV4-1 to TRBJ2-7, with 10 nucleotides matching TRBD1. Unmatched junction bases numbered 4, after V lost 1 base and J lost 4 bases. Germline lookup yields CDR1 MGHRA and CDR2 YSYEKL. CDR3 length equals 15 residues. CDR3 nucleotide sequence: TGCGCCAGCAGCCAAGGCAGGGACAGGGGTTACGAGCAGTACTTC. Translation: CASSQGRDRGYEQYF.

The CDR3 region is CATSRQPTGENTEAFF. For the CDR3, the DNA is TGTGCCACCAGCAGACAACCGACAGGGGAGAACACTGAAGCTTTCTTT. The rearrangement links TRBV15 to TRBJ1-1, with 8 bases identical to TRBD1. Germline V lookup: CDR1 LNHNV, CDR2 YYDKDF (reference sequence). This CDR3 has 16 residues. The J segment lost 1 base and the V segment lost 2 bases, leaving 6 bases of the junction unmatched.

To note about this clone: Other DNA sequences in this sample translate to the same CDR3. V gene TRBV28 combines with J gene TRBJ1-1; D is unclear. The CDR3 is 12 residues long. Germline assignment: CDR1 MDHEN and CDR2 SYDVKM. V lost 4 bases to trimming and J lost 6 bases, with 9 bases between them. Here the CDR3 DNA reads TGTGCCAGCAGTTCTCGGGGAGCTGAAGCTTTCTTT. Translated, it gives CASSSRGAEAFF.

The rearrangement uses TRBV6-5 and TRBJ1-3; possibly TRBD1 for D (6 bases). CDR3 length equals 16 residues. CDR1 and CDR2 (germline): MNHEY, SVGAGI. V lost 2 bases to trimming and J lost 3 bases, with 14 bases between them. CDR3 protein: CASSYGPGARGNTIYF. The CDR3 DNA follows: TGTGCCAGCAGTTACGGCCCAGGGGCACGTGGAAACACCATATATTTT.

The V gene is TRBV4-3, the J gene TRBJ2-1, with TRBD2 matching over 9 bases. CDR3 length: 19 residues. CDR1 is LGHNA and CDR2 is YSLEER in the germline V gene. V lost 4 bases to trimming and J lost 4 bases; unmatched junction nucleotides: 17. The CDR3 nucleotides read TGCGCCAGCAGCCCCCTCCTACTTAGCGGGGGCTCACGGTACAATGAGCAGTTCTTC. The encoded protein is CASSPLLLSGGSRYNEQFF.

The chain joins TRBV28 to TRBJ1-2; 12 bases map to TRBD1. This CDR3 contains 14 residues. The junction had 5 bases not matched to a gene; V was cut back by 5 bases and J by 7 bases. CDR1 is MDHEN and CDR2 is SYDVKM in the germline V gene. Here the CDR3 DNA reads TGTGCCAGCAGTAAGGGACAGGGGGCGCTTGGCTACACCTTC. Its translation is CASSKGQGALGYTF.

For the CDR3, the DNA is TGCGCCAGCAGCTATGGCGGGGGGGTGTACGAGCAGTACTTC. This codes for CASSYGGGVYEQYF. The V gene is TRBV5-1, the J gene TRBJ2-7; TRBD2 matches 9 bases. Germline assignment: CDR1 SGHRS and CDR2 YFSETQ. With 3 bases clipped from V and 4 bases from J, the junction kept 5 bases outside the gene matches. The CDR3 loop spans 14 amino acids.

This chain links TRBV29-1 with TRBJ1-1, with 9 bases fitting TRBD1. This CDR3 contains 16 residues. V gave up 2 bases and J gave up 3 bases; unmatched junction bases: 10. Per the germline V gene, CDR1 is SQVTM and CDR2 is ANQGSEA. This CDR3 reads CSVESGQGTFDTEAFF. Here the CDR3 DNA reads TGCAGCGTTGAATCGGGACAGGGTACGTTCGACACTGAAGCTTTCTTT.

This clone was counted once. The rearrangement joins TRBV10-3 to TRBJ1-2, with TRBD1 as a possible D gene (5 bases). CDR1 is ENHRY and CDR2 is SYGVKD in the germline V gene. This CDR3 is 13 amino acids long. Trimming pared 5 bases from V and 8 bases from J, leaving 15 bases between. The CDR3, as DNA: TGTGCCATCAGTCCACCGGGACTTGAGGGCTACACCTTC. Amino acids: CAISPPGLEGYTF.

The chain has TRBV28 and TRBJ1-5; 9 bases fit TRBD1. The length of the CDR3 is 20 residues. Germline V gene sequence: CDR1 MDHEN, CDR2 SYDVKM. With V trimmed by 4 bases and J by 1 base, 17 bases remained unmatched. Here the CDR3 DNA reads TGTGCCAGCAGTTCGTTTCAACAGGGGGCCTCGACACAAAGCAATCAGCCCCAGCATTTT. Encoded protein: CASSSFQQGASTQSNQPQHF.

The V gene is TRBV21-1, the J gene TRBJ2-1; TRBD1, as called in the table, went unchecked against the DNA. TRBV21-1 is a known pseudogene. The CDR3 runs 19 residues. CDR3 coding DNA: TGTGCCAGCAGCACCTCCGGGACAGGTAAACCCAGCTCCTACAATGAGCAGTTCTTC. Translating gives CASSTSGTGKPSSYNEQFF.

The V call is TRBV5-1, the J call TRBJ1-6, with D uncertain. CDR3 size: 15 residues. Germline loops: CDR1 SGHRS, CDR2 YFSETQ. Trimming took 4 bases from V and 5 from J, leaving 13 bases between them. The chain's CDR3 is CASSPHGGNNSPLHF. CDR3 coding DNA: TGCGCCAGCAGCCCCCACGGCGGTAATAATTCACCCCTCCACTTT.

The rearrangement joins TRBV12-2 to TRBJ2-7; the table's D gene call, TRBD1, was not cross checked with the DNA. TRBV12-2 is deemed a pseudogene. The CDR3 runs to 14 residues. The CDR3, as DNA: TGTGCAAGTCGCTTAGACCCAGGGATCGACGAGCAGTACTTC. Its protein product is CASRLDPGIDEQYF.

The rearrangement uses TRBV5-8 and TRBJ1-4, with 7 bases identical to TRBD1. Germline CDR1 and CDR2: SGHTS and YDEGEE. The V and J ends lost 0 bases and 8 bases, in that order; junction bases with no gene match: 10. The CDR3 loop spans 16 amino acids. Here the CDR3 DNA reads TGTGCCAGCAGCTTGGTTGGAGCAGGGGGAGTGGAAAAACTGTTTTTT. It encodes CASSLVGAGGVEKLFF. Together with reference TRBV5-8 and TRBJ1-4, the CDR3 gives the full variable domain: EAGVTQSPTHLIKTRGQQATLRCSPISGHTSVYWYQQALGLGLQFLLWYDEGEERNRGNFPPRFSGRQFPNYSSELNVNALELEDSALYLCASSLVGAGGVEKLFFGSGTQLSVL.

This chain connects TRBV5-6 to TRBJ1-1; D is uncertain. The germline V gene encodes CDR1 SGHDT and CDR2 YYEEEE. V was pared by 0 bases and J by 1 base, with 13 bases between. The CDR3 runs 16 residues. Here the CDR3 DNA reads TGTGCCAGCAGCTTGGCCTACAGCCGACCGAACACTGAAGCTTTCTTT. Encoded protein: CASSLAYSRPNTEAFF. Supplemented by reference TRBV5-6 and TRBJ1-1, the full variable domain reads DAGVTQSPTHLIKTRGQQVTLRCSPKSGHDTVSWYQQALGQGPQFIFQYYEEEERQRGNFPDRFSGHQFPNYSSELNVNALLLGDSALYLCASSLAYSRPNTEAFFGQGTRLTVV.

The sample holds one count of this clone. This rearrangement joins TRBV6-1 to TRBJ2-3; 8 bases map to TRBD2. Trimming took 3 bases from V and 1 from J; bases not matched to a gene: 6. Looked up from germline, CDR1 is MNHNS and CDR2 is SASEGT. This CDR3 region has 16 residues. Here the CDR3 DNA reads TGTGCCAGCAGTGAGCGACTAGCGAAAGGCACAGATACGCAGTATTTT. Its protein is CASSERLAKGTDTQYF.

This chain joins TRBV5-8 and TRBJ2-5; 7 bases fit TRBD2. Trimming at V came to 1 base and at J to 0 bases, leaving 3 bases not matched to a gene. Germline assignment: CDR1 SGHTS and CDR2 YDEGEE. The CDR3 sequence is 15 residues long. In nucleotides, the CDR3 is TGTGCCAGCAGCTTGCGGGGGGAGTACCAAGAGACCCAGTACTTC. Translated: CASSLRGEYQETQYF. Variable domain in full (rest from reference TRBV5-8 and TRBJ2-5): EAGVTQSPTHLIKTRGQQATLRCSPISGHTSVYWYQQALGLGLQFLLWYDEGEERNRGNFPPRFSGRQFPNYSSELNVNALELEDSALYLCASSLRGEYQETQYFGPGTRLLVL.

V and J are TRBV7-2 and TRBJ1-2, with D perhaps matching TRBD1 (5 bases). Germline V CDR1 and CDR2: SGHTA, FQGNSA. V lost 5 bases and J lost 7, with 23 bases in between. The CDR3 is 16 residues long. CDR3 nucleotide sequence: TGTGCCAGCAGCCCAGCTGGATTCGGGGGGTCTAGTGGCTACACCTTC. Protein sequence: CASSPAGFGGSSGYTF.

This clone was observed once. Here the CDR3 reads CASSYWAGEWNSPLHF. The CDR3 DNA sequence: TGTGCCAGCAGTTACTGGGCGGGGGAGTGGAATTCACCCCTCCACTTT. The chain links TRBV6-5 to TRBJ1-6; perhaps TRBD1 as D (5 bases). Germline V gene lookup returns CDR1 MNHEY and CDR2 SVGAGI. Between the trimmed V and J ends, which lost 1 base and 7 bases, there was a span of 14 bases. The CDR3 is made up of 16 amino acids.

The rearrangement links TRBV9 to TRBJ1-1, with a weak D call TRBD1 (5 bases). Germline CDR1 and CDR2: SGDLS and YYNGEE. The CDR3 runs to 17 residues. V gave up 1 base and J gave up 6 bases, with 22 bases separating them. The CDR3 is CASSVIRRGVRDSEAFF. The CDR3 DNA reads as TGTGCCAGCAGCGTAATTAGGCGGGGTGTCAGGGACTCTGAAGCTTTCTTT.